This is a list of T cell receptor beta chains from one sample in a study of regulatory T cells in long-lasting Graves disease. TCRdb recomputed calls from the multiplex PCR reads with MiXCR, one row per CDR3 protein. The repertoire holds around 480,000 distinct CDR3 sequences, with more than 15% as singletons. Separately, the same data were catalogued under a study of T cells in Graves' hyperthyroidism and ophthalmopathy.

This sample comprised peripheral blood mononuclear cells (PBMCs), obtained at new diagnosis, from a patient treated with antithyroid drugs. Receptors originate from a woman aged 40-60 years with Graves disease. The CDR3 runs from the conserved cysteine through the conserved F or W. A D gene is named only where the DNA matches it firmly. The size of a clone is reported for some rows only, either as once, few or many, or as a class for expanded clones.

size,J,D,V,DNA,CDR3
few,TRBJ2-3,-,TRBV12-3/TRBV12-4,TGTGCCAGCAGTAAACTAGGCCTTAGCACAGATACGCAGTATTTT,CASSKLGLSTDTQYF
many,TRBJ1-2,-,TRBV5-5,TGTGCCAGCAGCTCCGAAAGGGAAGGGATCGGCTACACCTTC,CASSSEREGIGYTF
few,TRBJ1-2,TRBD1,TRBV6-2/TRBV6-3,TGTGCCAGCAGTTACTCGCAGGGGGCCCGTCTTGGGGGCTACACCTTC,CASSYSQGARLGGYTF
many,TRBJ1-2,TRBD1,TRBV12-3/TRBV12-4,TGTGCCAGCAGTTTTGGTTCCCCCCAGGGGGACTATGGCTACACCTTC,CASSFGSPQGDYGYTF
-,TRBJ1-2,-,TRBV14,TGTGCCAGCAGCCTTAGGAGTTATGATGGCTACACCTTC,CASSLRSYDGYTF
-,TRBJ1-4,-,TRBV11-2,TGTGCCAGCAGCTCCCGAAGGGCTAATGAAAAACTGTTTTTT,CASSSRRANEKLFF
few,TRBJ1-2,-,TRBV4-2,TGTGCCAGCAGCCAAGAGCAAACGGGCCAGAGGGGCTACACCTTC,CASSQEQTGQRGYTF
many,TRBJ2-7,-,TRBV7-8,TGTGCCAGCAGTCCATTCGGGGCATCCTACGAGCAGTACTTC,CASSPFGASYEQYF
many,TRBJ2-1,TRBD2,TRBV5-1,TGTGCCAGCAGCTTCCGACGGGGGGCCTACAATGAGCAGTTCTTC,CASSFRRGAYNEQFF
many,TRBJ2-7,-,TRBV2,TGTGCCAGCAGACTCCCGGACGTAGGATCCTACGAGCAGTACTTC,CASRLPDVGSYEQYF
many,TRBJ1-1,TRBD1,TRBV15,TGTGCCACCAGCAGGACAGGGGGCTACACTGAAGCTTTCTTT,CATSRTGGYTEAFF
few,TRBJ2-4,TRBD1,TRBV30,TGTGCCTGGAGTGTCCGGGACAGGGGAACGAACATTCAGTACTTC,CAWSVRDRGTNIQYF
many,TRBJ1-1,-,TRBV29-1,TGCAGCGTTGAAAAGCCGGCCCGAAACACTGAAGCTTTCTTT,CSVEKPARNTEAFF
many,TRBJ2-3,-,TRBV6-1,TGTGCCAGCGGGGGAGACACAGATACGCAGTATTTT,CASGGDTDTQYF
few,TRBJ2-3,TRBD1,TRBV30,TGTGCCAAAGGACAGGGGGCATCAGATACGCAGTATTTT,CAKGQGASDTQYF
-,TRBJ1-1,-,TRBV20-1,TGCAGTGCTAGTCGGGCGGGTGCCGCCATGAACACTGAAGCTTTCTTT,CSASRAGAAMNTEAFF